This TCR beta chain stems from a study of CD8 T cells in ankylosing spondylitis. There are a few counts of this clonotype. The TCR beta libraries were generated through quantitative 5'-RACE incorporating molecular barcodes. TCRdb analysed the 5' RACE reads with MiXCR anew, one entry per CDR3 protein. The sample has 250,000 or so distinct CDR3 sequences, about a sixth seen once. Germline CDR1 reads MNHNS; CDR2 reads SASEGT. Germline trimming cut 6 bases from V and 6 bases from J; bases unmatched to any gene: 5. This CDR3 is 13 amino acids long. The sample was blood, either unsorted or a sorted T cell fraction (not recorded which). This chain connects TRBV6-1 to TRBJ2-7; TRBD1 matches at 10 bases. This receptor was taken from a male donor with ankylosing spondylitis or in good health (not recorded which). For the CDR3, the DNA is TGTGCCAGCAGCATTTGGGACAGGGGCGAGCAGTACTTC. Translated: CASSIWDRGEQYF.